The T cell receptor (beta chain) described here comes from a study of blood T cell repertoires in COVID-19. Methods used by the authors: The authors estimated nucleated cell counts from reference gene primer amplification. Libraries were prepared by immunoSEQ multiplex PCR; TCRdb keeps only in-frame clonotypes and omits some of them. The V and J calls and clone size were taken over from that table, and D and trimming were inferred from the DNA. The profile covers roughly 200,000 clones, with 75% to 80% appearing a single time and about 9% taken by the ten largest. Germline assignment: CDR1 SGHTA and CDR2 FQGNSA. CDR3 size: 13 residues. V lost 1 base to trimming and J lost 6 bases; unmatched junction nucleotides: 2.

The J gene is TRBJ1-2, the V gene TRBV7-2; 7 bases map to TRBD1. This TCR was sampled from a woman aged 45-65 years with active or convalescent COVID-19. The sample was peripheral blood. CDR3 residues: CASSLGTGDGYTF. In DNA form, the CDR3 reads TGTGCCAGCAGCTTAGGTACAGGGGATGGCTACACCTTC.